This entry features one T cell receptor (beta chain) sequence. This sample was included in a study of PD-1 blockade in classical Hodgkin lymphoma. TCRdb's copy holds only in-frame clones and misses some; the assay was immunoSEQ multiplex PCR. The sample shows approximately 26,000 clones, roughly 71% of them seen only once. Germline V gene lookup returns CDR1 SGHAT and CDR2 FQNNGV. Trimming removed 3 bases at V and 7 bases at J, with 13 bases between. The CDR3 is 14 residues long. The patients all showed relapse after autologous stem cell transplantation, while their brentuximab vedotin exposure varied.

The sequences come from peripheral blood mononuclear cells (PBMCs), collected before the second cycle of nivolumab. This sequence was found in a human donor with classical Hodgkin lymphoma. The chain is built from TRBV11-2 and TRBJ2-1, with a weak D call TRBD2 (6 bases). As DNA, the CDR3 is TGTGCCAGCAGCTTGGTAGGAGCGGGTAATGAGCAGTTCTTC. It codes for CASSLVGAGNEQFF.